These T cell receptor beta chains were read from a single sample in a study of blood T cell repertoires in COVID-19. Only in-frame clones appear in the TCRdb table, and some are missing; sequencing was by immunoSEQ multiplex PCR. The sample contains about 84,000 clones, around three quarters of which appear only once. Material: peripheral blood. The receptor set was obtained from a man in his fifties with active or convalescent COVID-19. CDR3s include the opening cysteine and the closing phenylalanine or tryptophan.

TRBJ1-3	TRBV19	CASSLGASGNTIYF
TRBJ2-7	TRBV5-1	CASSPGGNEQYF
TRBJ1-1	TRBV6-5	CASSSSDTEAFF
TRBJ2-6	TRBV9	CASSSPTGTGVAGANVLTF
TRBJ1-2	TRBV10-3	CAISGHVDDYGYTF
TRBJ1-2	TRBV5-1	CASSLAAREGYGYTF
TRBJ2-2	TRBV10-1	CASSEDSTGELFF
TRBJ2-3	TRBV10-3	CAISPSGNTDTQYF
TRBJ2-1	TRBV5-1	CASSAGLVEAAEQFF
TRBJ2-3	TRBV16	CASTHGQRVPRTDTQYF
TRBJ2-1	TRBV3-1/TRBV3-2	CASSRNRLVEGHNEQFF
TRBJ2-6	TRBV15	CATSRDSDSSSGANVLTF
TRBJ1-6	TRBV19	CASSISDNDSPLHF
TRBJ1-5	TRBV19	CASSAGQADQPQHF
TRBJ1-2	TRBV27	CASSPLTGKGYGYTF
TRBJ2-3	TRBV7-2	CASSSQGADTQYF
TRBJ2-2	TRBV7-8	CASSSDTGELFF
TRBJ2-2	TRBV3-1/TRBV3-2	CASTPTSGNTGELFF
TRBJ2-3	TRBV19	CASSSGGGTDTQYF
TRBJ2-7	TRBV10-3	CAISEPGLAGDWGHYEQYF
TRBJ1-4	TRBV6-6	CALLNSGQGDEKLFF
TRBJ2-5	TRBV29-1	CSVEARQGVWETQYF
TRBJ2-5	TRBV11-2	CASSLIGGSLQETQYF
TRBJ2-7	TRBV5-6	CASSFFDRSTYEQYF
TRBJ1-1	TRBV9	CASSVGGGSTEAFF
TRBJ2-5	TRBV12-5	CASALDWRQETQYF
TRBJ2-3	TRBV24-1	CATLAADSTDTQYF
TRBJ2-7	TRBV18	CASSPGGTYEQYF
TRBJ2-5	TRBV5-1	CASSLGTSGGKETQYF
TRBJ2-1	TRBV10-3	CAISESRARGEQFF
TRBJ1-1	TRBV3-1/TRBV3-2	CASSQFGEAFF
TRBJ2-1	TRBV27	CASSAVGGRAYNEQFF
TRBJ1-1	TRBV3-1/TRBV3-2	CASSQDWGDTEAFF
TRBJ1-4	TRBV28	CASSPHRGDREKLFF
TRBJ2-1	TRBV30	CAWSGTSYNEQFF
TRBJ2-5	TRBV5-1	CASSFGASGGHQETQYF
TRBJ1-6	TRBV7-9	CASSSLGSSPLHF
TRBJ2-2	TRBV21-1	CASSKALERPRPGELFF
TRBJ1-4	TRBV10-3	CAISEEGQGKGKLFF
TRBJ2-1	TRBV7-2	CASSERGTGSYNEQFF
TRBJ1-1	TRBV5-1	CASSFTGMNTEAFF
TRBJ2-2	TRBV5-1	CASLSGQGVTGELFF
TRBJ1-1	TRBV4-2	CASSQVGQGANTEAFF
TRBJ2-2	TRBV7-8	CASSRPGQGAGTGELFF
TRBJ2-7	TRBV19	CASGPAGGHGHEQYF
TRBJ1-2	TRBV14	CASSPGTVLYGYTF
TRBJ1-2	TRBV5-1	CASSLDSTNYGYTF